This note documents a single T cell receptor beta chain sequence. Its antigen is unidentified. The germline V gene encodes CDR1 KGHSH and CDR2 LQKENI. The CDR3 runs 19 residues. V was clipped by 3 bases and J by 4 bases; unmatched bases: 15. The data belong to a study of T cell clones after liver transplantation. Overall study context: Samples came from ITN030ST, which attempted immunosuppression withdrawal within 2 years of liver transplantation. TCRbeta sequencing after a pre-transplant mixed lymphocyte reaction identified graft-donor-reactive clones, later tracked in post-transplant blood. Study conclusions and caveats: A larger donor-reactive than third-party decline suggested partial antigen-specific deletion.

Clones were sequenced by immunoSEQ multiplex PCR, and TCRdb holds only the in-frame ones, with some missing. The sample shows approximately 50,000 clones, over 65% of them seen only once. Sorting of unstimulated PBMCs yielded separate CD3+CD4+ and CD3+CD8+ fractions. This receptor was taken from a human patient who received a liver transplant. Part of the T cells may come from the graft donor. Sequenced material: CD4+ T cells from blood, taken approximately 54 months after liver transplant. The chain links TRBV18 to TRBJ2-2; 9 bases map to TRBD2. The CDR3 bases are TGTGCCAGCTCACCTGCCGGGACTAGCCGAACGCGGGGCACCGGGGAGCTGTTTTTT. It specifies CASSPAGTSRTRGTGELFF.